The 2 T cell receptor beta chains listed next were all sequenced from one sample in a study of cytotoxic CD8 clonotypes in ibrutinib-treated CLL. The table came from immunoSEQ multiplex PCR; TCRdb's copy has only in-frame clones and leaves some out. The top ten hold roughly 8% of the sample, which has 70,000 to 80,000 clones, approximately 80% seen once. The sample was PBMCs, taken at disease progression, from a patient treated with ibrutinib. These receptors all stem from a human donor with chronic lymphocytic leukemia.

The table lists this clone with a few counts. The rearrangement joins TRBV5-1 to TRBJ1-6, with 9 bases aligning to TRBD1. The CDR3 consists of 16 residues. The germline gives CDR1 SGHRS, CDR2 YFSETQ. After removal of 3 bases from V and 5 bases from J, the junction contained 6 bases not matched to a gene. The chain's CDR3 is CASSSRGQGNNSPLHF. For the CDR3, the DNA is TGCGCCAGCAGCTCGCGGGGACAGGGAAATAATTCACCCCTCCACTTT.

In this sample, this clone turned up a few times. The chain combines TRBV5-6 with TRBJ2-1; either TRBD1 or TRBD2 may fit D (5 bases each). CDR1 and CDR2 (germline): SGHDT, YYEEEE. V was cut by 1 base and J by 8 bases, with 7 bases left in between. The CDR3 contains 12 residues. CDR3 bases: TGTGCCAGCAGCTTGTGGGGACATGAGCAGTTCTTC. This translates into CASSLWGHEQFF. The variable domain in full, completed from reference TRBV5-6 and TRBJ2-1, reads DAGVTQSPTHLIKTRGQQVTLRCSPKSGHDTVSWYQQALGQGPQFIFQYYEEEERQRGNFPDRFSGHQFPNYSSELNVNALLLGDSALYLCASSLWGHEQFFGPGTRLTVL.